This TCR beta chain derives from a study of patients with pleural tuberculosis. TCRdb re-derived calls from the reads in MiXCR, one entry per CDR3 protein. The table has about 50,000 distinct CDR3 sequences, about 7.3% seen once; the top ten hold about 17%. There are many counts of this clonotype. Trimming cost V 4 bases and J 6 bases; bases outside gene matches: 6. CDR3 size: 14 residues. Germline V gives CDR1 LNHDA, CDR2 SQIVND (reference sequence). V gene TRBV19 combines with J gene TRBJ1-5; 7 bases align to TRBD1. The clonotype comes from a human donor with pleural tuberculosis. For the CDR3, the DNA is TGTGCCAGTAGTACCACAGGGGCCGGTCAGCCCCAGCATTTT. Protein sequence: CASSTTGAGQPQHF.